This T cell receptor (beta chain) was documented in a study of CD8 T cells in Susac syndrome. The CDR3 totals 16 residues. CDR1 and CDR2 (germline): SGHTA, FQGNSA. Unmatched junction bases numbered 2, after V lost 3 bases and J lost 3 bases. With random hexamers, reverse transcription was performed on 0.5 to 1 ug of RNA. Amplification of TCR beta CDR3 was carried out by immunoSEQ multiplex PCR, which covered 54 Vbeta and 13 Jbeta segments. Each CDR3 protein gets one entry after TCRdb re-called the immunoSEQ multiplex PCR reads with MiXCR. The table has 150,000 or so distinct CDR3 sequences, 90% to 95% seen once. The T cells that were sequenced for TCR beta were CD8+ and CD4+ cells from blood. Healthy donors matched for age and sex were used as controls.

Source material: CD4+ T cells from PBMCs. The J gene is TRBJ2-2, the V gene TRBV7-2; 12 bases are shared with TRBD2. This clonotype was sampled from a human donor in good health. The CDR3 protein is CASSLTSGGHTGELFF. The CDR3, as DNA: TGTGCCAGCAGCTTGACTAGCGGGGGCCACACCGGGGAGCTGTTTTTT.